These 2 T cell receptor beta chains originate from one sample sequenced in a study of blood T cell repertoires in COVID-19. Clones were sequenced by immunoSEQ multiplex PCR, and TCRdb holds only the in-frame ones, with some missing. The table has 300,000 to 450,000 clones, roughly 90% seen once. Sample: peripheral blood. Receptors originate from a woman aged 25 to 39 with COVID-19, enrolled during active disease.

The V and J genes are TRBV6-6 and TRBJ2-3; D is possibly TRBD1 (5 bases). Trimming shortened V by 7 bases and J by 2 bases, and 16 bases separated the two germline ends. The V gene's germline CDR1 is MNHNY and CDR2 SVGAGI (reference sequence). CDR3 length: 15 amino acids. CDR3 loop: CASKAGFGPTDTQYF. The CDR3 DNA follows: TGTGCCAGCAAGGCAGGGTTCGGACCCACAGATACGCAGTATTTT.

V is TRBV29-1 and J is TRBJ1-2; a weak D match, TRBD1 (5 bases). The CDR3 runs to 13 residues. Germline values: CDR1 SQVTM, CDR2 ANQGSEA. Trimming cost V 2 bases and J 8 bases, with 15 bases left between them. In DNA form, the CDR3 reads TGCAGCGTTGAACCTTTGGTGGGGCCGGGCTACACCTTC. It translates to CSVEPLVGPGYTF.